This TCR beta chain came from a study of long-term antiretroviral therapy in people with HIV. For the study at large: Sampling started about a decade before the 2015 immediate-ART recommendation.

V was shortened by 4 bases and J by 5 bases, with 21 bases between the two germline ends. Germline V CDR1 and CDR2: SGHDT, YYEEEE. This CDR3 contains 16 residues. At least two post-ART and at least one pre-ART PBMC sample were available for each donor. Study outcomes and limitations: Controls exceeded HIV repertoires in CDR3 length range. All time points showed a repertoire dominated by clones expanded before ART.

At survey level, the immunoSEQ assay was run in its v3.0 version. Sequencing was performed with immunoSEQ multiplex PCR; in TCRdb, only in-frame clones are kept and a portion is missing. Among about 25,000 clones listed, 86% were seen once. This clone showed up just once. Antigen: not known. The TCR originated in a young woman with HIV. V gene TRBV5-6 combines with J gene TRBJ2-5, with D possibly matching TRBD2 (5 bases). The material was unsorted PBMCs, obtained 1.9 years after starting antiretroviral therapy. The DNA for the CDR3 is TGTGCCAGCAGCCCTTGGGCAGCCCCGAGAGGGGAGACCCAGTACTTC. Its translation: CASSPWAAPRGETQYF.